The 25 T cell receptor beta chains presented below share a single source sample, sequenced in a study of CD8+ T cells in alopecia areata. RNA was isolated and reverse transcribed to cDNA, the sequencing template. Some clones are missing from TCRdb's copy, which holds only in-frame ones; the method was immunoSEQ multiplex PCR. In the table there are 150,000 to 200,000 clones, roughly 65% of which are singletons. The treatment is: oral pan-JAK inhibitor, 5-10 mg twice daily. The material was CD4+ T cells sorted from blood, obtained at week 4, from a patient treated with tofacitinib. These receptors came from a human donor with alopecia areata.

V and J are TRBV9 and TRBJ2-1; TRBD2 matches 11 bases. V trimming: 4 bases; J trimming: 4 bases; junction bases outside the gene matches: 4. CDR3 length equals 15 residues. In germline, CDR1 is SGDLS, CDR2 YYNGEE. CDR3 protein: CASSLRLAGYNEQFF. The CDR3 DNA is TGTGCCAGCAGCTTAAGACTAGCGGGGTACAATGAGCAGTTCTTC.

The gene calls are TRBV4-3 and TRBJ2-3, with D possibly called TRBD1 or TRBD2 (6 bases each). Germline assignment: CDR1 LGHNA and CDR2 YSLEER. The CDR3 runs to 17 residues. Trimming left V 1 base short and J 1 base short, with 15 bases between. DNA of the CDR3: TGCGCCAGCAGCCAAGGGGGGGCGGCTAGCGGCACAGATACGCAGTATTTT. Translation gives CASSQGGAASGTDTQYF.

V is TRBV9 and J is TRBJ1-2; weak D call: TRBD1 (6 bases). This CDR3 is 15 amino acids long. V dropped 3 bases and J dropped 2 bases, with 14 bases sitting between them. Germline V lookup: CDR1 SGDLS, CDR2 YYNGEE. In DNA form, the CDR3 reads TGTGCCAGCAGCGCGGCCCCCGGGGGCAACTATGGCTACACCTTC. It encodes CASSAAPGGNYGYTF.

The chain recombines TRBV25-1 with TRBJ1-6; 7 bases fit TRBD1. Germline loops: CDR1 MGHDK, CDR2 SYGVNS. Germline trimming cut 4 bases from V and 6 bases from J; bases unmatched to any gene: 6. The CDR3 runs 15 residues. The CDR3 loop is CASSVMAGGNSPLHF. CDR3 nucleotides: TGTGCCAGCAGTGTCATGGCAGGGGGTAATTCACCCCTCCACTTT.

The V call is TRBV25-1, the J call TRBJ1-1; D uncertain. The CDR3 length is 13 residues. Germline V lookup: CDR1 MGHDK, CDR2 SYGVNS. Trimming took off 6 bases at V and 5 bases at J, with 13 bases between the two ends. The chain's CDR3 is CASSWTATTEAFF. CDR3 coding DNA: TGTGCCAGCAGCTGGACCGCCACAACTGAAGCTTTCTTT.

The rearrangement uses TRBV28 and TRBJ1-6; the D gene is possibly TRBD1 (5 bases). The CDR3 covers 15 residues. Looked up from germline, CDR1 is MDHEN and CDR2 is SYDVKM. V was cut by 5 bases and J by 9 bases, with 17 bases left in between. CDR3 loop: CASSTPTARGSPLHF. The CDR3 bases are TGTGCCAGCAGTACCCCGACAGCCCGGGGTTCACCCCTCCACTTT.

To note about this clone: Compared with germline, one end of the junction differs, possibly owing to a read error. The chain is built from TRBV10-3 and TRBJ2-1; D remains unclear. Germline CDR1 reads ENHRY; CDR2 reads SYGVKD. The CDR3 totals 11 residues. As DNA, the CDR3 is TGTGCCACCAGTACCTACAATGAGCAGTTCTTC. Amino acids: CATSTYNEQFF.

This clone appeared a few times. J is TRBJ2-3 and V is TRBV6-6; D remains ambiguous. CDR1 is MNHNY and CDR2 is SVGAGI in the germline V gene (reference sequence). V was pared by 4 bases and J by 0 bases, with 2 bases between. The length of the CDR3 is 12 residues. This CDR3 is CASSSSTDTQYF. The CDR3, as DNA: TGTGCCAGCAGTTCAAGCACAGATACGCAGTATTTT.

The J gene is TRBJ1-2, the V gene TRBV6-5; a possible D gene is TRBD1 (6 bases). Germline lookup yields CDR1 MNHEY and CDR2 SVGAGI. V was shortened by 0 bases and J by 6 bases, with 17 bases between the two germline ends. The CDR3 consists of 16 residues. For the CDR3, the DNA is TGTGCCAGCAGTTACTCGGGGGCCTTGCTTCGTGATGGCTACACCTTC. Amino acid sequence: CASSYSGALLRDGYTF.

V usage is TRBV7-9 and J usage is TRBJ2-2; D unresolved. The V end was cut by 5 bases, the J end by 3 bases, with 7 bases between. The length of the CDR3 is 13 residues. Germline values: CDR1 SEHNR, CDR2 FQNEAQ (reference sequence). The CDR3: CASSLRYTGELFF. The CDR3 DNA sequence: TGTGCCAGCAGCCTTAGGTACACCGGGGAGCTGTTTTTT.

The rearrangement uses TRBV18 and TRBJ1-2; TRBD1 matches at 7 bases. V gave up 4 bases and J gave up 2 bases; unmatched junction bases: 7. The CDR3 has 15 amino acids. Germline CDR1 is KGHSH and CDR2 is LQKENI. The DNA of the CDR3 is TGTGCCAGCTCACACCGGGACAGCCCCAACTATGGCTACACCTTC. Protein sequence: CASSHRDSPNYGYTF.

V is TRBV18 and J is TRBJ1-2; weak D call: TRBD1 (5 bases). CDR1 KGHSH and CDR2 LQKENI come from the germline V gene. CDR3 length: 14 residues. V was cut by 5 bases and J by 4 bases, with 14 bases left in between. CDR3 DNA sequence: TGTGCCAGCTCAGAGGGACCGCCGCCCTATGGCTACACCTTC. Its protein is CASSEGPPPYGYTF. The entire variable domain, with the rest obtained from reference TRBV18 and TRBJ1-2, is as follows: NAGVMQNPRHLVRRRGQEARLRCSPMKGHSHVYWYRQLPEEGLKFMVYLQKENIIDESGMPKERFSAEFPKEGPSILRIQQVVRGDSAAYFCASSEGPPPYGYTFGSGTRLTVV.

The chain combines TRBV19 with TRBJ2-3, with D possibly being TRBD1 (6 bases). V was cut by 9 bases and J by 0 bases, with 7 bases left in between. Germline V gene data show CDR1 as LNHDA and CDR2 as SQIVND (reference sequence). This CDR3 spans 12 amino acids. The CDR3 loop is CASGQSTDTQYF. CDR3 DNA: TGTGCCAGCGGACAGAGCACAGATACGCAGTATTTT.

This CDR3 is CSVRTDLLAGYTF. The CDR3 coding sequence is TGCAGCGTCAGGACAGACCTCCTTGCGGGCTACACCTTC. The V gene is TRBV29-1, the J gene TRBJ1-2, with a tentative D call TRBD1 (6 bases). From germline, CDR1 is SQVTM and CDR2 ANQGSEA. Deletions cut 6 bases from V and 8 bases from J, with 19 bases between. The CDR3 has 13 amino acids.

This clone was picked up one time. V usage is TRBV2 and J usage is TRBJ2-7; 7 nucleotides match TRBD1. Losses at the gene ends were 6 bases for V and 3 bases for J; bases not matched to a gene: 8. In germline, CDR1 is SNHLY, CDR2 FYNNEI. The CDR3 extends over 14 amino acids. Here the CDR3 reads CASRRSGTVYEQYF. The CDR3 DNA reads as TGTGCCAGCAGACGATCCGGGACAGTCTACGAGCAGTACTTC.

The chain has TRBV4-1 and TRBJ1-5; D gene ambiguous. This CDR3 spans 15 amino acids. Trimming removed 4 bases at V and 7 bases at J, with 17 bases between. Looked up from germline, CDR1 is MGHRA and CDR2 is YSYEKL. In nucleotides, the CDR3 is TGCGCCAGCAGCCCCCCAAAAGTGGCTTCACAGCCCCAGCATTTT. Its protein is CASSPPKVASQPQHF.

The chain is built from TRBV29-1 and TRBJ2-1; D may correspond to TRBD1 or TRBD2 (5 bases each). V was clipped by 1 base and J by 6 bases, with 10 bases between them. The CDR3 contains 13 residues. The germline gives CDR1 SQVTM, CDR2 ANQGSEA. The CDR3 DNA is TGCAGCGTTGAAGGAGGGGCGGGCAATGAGCAGTTCTTC. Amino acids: CSVEGGAGNEQFF.

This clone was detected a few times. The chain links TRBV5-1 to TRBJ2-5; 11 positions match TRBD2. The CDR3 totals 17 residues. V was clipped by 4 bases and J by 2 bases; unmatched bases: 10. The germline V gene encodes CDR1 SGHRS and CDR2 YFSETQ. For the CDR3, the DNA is TGCGCCAGCAGCCCCCAGGTGGGGACTAGCGGTCAAGAGACCCAGTACTTC. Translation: CASSPQVGTSGQETQYF.

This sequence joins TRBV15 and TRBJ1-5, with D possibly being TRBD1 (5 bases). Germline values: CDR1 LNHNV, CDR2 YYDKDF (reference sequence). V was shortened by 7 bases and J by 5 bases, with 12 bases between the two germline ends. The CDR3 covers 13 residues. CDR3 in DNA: TGTGCCACCACCGCAGGGTTCGATCAGCCCCAGCATTTT. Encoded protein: CATTAGFDQPQHF.

The CDR3 loop reads CAWSRGEAFF. CDR3 DNA: TGTGCCTGGAGTAGAGGGGAAGCTTTCTTT. The chain combines TRBV30 with TRBJ1-1; no reliable D call. This CDR3 contains 10 residues. V lost 2 bases, J lost 8 bases, and 6 bases lay in between. The germline CDR1 and CDR2 sequences are GTSNPN and SVGIG (reference sequence).

The CDR3 is CASSQDLGAVNEKLFF. DNA of the CDR3: TGCGCCAGCAGCCAAGATTTGGGGGCGGTAAATGAAAAACTGTTTTTT. This rearrangement joins TRBV23-1 to TRBJ1-4; tentative D call: TRBD1 (6 bases). TRBV23-1 is noted as an ORF with a role that remains uncertain. The ends were cut back, 6 bases at V and 5 bases at J, with 19 bases in the middle. CDR3 length: 16 amino acids.

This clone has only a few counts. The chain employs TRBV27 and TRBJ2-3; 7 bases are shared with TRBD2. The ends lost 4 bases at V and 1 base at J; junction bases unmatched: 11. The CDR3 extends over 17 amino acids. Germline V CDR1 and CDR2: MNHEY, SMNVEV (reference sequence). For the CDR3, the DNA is TGTGCCAGCAGTTGGACGGTGCGACGGGGGGGCACAGATACGCAGTATTTT. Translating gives CASSWTVRRGGTDTQYF.

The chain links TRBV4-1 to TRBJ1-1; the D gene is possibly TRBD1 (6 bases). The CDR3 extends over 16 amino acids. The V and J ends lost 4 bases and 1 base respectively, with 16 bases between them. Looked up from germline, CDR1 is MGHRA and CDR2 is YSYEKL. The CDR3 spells CASSRMSGAQNTEAFF. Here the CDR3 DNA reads TGCGCCAGCAGCCGAATGTCAGGGGCCCAGAACACTGAAGCTTTCTTT.

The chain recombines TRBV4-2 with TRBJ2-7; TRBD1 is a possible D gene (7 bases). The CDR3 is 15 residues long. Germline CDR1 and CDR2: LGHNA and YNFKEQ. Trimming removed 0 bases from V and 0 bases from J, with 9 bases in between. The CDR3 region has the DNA TGTGCCAGCAGCCAAGATCAGGGGGGCTCCTACGAGCAGTACTTC. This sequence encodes CASSQDQGGSYEQYF.

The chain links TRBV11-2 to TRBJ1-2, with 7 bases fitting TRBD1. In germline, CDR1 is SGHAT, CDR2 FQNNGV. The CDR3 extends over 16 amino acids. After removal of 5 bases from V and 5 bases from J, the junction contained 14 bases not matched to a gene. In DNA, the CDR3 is TGTGCCAGCAGCACCTACAAGAGGGGGCTCAGATATGGCTACACCTTC. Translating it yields CASSTYKRGLRYGYTF.